This is a list of T cell receptor beta chains from one sample in a study of cytomegalovirus exposure and HLA in healthy donors. The protocol was immunoSEQ multiplex PCR, while the TCRdb copy is restricted to in-frame clones and leaves out a portion. The table shows nearly 100,000 clones, with around 10% occurring only once. Sequencing was carried out using PBMCs. These TCRs come from a middle-aged man in good health and CMV-seropositive. CDR3s include the opening cysteine and the closing phenylalanine or tryptophan. Fields, in order: J gene, V gene, CDR3 protein.

TRBJ1-1	TRBV5-1	CASRLEVSTEAFF
TRBJ1-2	TRBV7-8	CASSLGGGYGYTF
TRBJ1-2	TRBV2	CASSQGQEGNYGYTF
TRBJ2-5	TRBV10-3	CAIGGQGIQETQYF
TRBJ2-1	TRBV6-4	CARGEGLAGNNEQFF
TRBJ2-5	TRBV7-9	CASSTRQSLQETQYF
TRBJ2-2	TRBV6-5	CASSYESGSLTGELFF
TRBJ1-2	TRBV18	CASSPDRGYGYTF
TRBJ1-1	TRBV14	CATERDSAEAFF
TRBJ1-1	TRBV29-1	CSVGRGMNTEAFF
TRBJ1-4	TRBV14	CASSQESGGYKKLFF
TRBJ2-3	TRBV7-3	CASSWTSGSTDTQYF
TRBJ2-7	TRBV28	CASTPGTGRREQYF
TRBJ2-1	TRBV5-1	CASSPKGEERSSYNEQFF
TRBJ1-2	TRBV30	CAWNLGQGPSNYGYTF
TRBJ2-2	TRBV18	CASSPGEASTGELFF
TRBJ1-1	TRBV7-9	CASSYEGGVAEAFF
TRBJ2-1	TRBV7-9	CASSPWTSGRVANEQFF
TRBJ2-7	TRBV7-3	CASSPTSSYEQYF
TRBJ2-4	TRBV15	CATRLEGNIQYF
TRBJ1-6	TRBV5-1	CASSSGSSSYNSPLHF
TRBJ2-1	TRBV7-3	CASSQSPLADYNEQFF
TRBJ2-1	TRBV5-6	CASSLEAGGSYNEQFF
TRBJ2-7	TRBV6-6	CASSPLGGEQYF
TRBJ2-3	TRBV2	CASSVGTSGGADTQYF
TRBJ1-2	TRBV10-3	CAISADGHRDYGYTF
TRBJ2-1	TRBV29-1	CSVTGTSGRAPTIEQFF
TRBJ1-2	TRBV27	CASSAANYGYTF
TRBJ2-7	TRBV27	CASSSQGYEQYF